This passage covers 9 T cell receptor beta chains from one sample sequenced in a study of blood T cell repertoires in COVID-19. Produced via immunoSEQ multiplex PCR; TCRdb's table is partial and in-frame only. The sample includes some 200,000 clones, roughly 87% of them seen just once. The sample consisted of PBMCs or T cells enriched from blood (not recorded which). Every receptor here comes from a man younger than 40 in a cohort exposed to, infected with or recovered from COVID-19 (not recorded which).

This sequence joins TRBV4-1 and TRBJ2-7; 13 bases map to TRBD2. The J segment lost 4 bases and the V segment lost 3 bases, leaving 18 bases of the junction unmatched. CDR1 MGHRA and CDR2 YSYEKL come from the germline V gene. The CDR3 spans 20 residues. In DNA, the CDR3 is TGCGCCAGCAGCCATGATATTTGGACTAGCGGGAGAAGGGGGGGGTACGAGCAGTACTTC. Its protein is CASSHDIWTSGRRGGYEQYF.

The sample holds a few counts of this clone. The CDR3 here is CASSSGTGSYGYTF. Here the CDR3 DNA reads TGCGCCAGCAGCTCCGGGACAGGGAGCTATGGCTACACCTTC. This rearrangement joins TRBV4-1 to TRBJ1-2, with 9 bases lining up with TRBD1. Germline V gives CDR1 MGHRA, CDR2 YSYEKL. Trimming at V came to 5 bases and at J to 4 bases, leaving 5 bases not matched to a gene. The CDR3 runs to 14 residues.

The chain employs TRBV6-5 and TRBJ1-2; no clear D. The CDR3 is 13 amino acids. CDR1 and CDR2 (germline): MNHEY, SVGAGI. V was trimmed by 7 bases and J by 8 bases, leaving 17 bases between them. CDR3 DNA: TGTGCCAGCATTGGGTTCGAAGCCGGGGGCTACACCTTC. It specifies CASIGFEAGGYTF.

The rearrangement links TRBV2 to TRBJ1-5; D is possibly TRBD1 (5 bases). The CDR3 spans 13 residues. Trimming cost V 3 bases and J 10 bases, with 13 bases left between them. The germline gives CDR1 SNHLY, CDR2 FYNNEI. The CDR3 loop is CASSDRAISPQHF. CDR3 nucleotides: TGTGCCAGCAGTGACAGGGCTATCAGCCCCCAGCATTTT.

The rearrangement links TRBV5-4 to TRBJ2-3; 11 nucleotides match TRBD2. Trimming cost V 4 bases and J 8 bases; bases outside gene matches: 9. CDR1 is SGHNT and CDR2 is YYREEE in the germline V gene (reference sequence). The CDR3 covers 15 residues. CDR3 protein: CASSLGIAGGLTQYF. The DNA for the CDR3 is TGTGCCAGCAGCCTAGGGATAGCGGGAGGGCTTACGCAGTATTTT. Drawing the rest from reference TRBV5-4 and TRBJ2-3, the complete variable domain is ETGVTQSPTHLIKTRGQQVTLRCSSQSGHNTVSWYQQALGQGPQFIFQYYREEENGRGNFPPRFSGLQFPNYSSELNVNALELDDSALYLCASSLGIAGGLTQYFGPGTRLTVL.

The CDR3 nucleotides read TGTGCCAGCAGTGAGGCCCCCCAGGATACGCAGTATTTT. Amino acids: CASSEAPQDTQYF. V and J are TRBV6-1 and TRBJ2-3; D gene unclear. V dropped 3 bases and J dropped 6 bases, with 10 bases sitting between them. Germline V lookup: CDR1 MNHNS, CDR2 SASEGT. The CDR3 consists of 13 residues.

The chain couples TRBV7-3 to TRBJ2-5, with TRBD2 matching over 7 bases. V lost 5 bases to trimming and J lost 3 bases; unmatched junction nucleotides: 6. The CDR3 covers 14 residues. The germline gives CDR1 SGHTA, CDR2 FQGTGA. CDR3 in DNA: TGTGCCAGCAGCCCCAGCGGGGCCAAAGAGACCCAGTACTTC. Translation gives CASSPSGAKETQYF.

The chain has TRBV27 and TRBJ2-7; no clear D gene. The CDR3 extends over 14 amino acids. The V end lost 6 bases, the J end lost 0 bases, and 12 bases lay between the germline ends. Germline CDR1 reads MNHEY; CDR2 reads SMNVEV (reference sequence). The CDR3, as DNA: TGTGCCAGCAGCTCAAACTTCCCCTCCTACGAGCAGTACTTC. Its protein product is CASSSNFPSYEQYF.

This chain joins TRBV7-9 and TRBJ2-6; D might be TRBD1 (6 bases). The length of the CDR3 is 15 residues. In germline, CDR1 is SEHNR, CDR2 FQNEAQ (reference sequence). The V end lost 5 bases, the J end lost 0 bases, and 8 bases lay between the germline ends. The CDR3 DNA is TGTGCCAGCAGCAAACAGGGCTCTGGGGCCAACGTCCTGACTTTC. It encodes CASSKQGSGANVLTF.